These 20 T cell receptor beta chains were sequenced from one sample in a study of T-cell memory formation after mild COVID-19. A single record per CDR3 protein comes from TCRdb applying MiXCR to the 5' RACE reads. Among under 400,000 distinct CDR3 sequences listed, under 25% were seen once. Sequencing input: PBMCs or a T cell subset sorted from them (not recorded which). Receptors originate from an adult woman who had mild COVID-19 (a few samples of this study predate the infection). Cell type and time point are not known.

The chain employs TRBV10-3 and TRBJ2-3, with TRBD2 identical over 13 bases. Germline V lookup: CDR1 ENHRY, CDR2 SYGVKD. Trimming took 9 bases from V and 5 from J; bases not matched to a gene: 5. The CDR3 has 14 amino acids. In DNA, the CDR3 is TGTGCCATAGGACTAGCGGGAGTTGAAGATACGCAGTATTTT. Protein sequence: CAIGLAGVEDTQYF.

The chain couples TRBV9 to TRBJ2-5, with D possibly called TRBD1 or TRBD2 (5 bases each). The V end was cut by 7 bases, the J end by 2 bases, with 12 bases between. This CDR3 contains 13 residues. The germline gives CDR1 SGDLS, CDR2 YYNGEE. CDR3 nucleotide sequence: TGTGCCAGCGCCGGGACCTTACAAGAGACCCAGTACTTC. As protein: CASAGTLQETQYF.

J is TRBJ2-2 and V is TRBV6-5; TRBD2 aligns across 8 bases. V dropped 5 bases and J dropped 1; count of bases not matched to a gene: 3. CDR3 length: 15 residues. Germline-derived CDR1 and CDR2 are MNHEY and SVGAGI. The CDR3 DNA sequence: TGTGCCAGCAGTCCGGGACTAGTGAACACCGGGGAGCTGTTTTTT. It encodes CASSPGLVNTGELFF.

The V gene is TRBV12-3 or TRBV12-4, the J gene TRBJ1-1; 7 bases line up with TRBD1. Germline trimming cut 6 bases from V and 2 bases from J; bases unmatched to any gene: 6. The CDR3 is 14 residues long. Here the CDR3 reads CASSDGQVNTEAFF. The CDR3 DNA is TGTGCCAGCAGCGACGGACAGGTCAACACTGAAGCTTTCTTT.

This clonotype was observed many times. The chain couples TRBV7-8 to TRBJ2-2; 7 bases are shared with TRBD1. Losses at the gene ends were 2 bases for V and 7 bases for J; bases not matched to a gene: 13. The germline gives CDR1 SGHVS, CDR2 FQNEAQ. The CDR3 loop spans 17 amino acids. This CDR3 reads CASSLIPGQRTDGELFF. The CDR3 region has the DNA TGTGCCAGCAGCTTAATTCCGGGACAGAGAACGGACGGGGAGCTGTTTTTT.

The chain carries TRBV5-1 and TRBJ2-7; D is perhaps TRBD1 or TRBD2 (5 bases each). This CDR3 has 15 residues. Germline lookup yields CDR1 SGHRS and CDR2 YFSETQ. V was pared by 0 bases and J by 2 bases, with 12 bases between. The CDR3 reads CASSLEGTGTYEQYF. As DNA, the CDR3 is TGCGCCAGCAGCTTGGAGGGGACGGGGACCTACGAGCAGTACTTC.

The V and J genes are TRBV4-3 and TRBJ2-7; D uncertain. V was cut by 0 bases and J by 0 bases, with 15 bases left in between. This CDR3 has 17 residues. Germline CDR1 and CDR2: LGHNA and YSLEER. CDR3 sequence: CASSQDHVSPGSYEQYF. DNA for the CDR3: TGCGCCAGCAGCCAAGATCACGTCTCTCCTGGCTCCTACGAGCAGTACTTC.

In DNA, the CDR3 is TGTGCCAGCAGCGTAGGCGGGTGGGAGGAGCAGTTCTTC. Amino acids: CASSVGGWEEQFF. The rearrangement uses TRBV9 and TRBJ2-1; D is possibly TRBD2 (5 bases). Germline-derived CDR1 and CDR2 are SGDLS and YYNGEE. This CDR3 is built from 13 residues. The V gene lost 0 bases and the J gene lost 10 bases, with 11 bases spanning the gap. Full variable domain (missing parts from reference TRBV9 and TRBJ2-1): DSGVTQTPKHLITATGQRVTLRCSPRSGDLSVYWYQQSLDQGLQFLIQYYNGEERAKGNILERFSAQQFPDLHSELNLSSLELGDSALYFCASSVGGWEEQFFGPGTRLTVL.

This clonotype was observed a handful of times. The V gene is TRBV5-1, the J gene TRBJ2-3; 7 bases line up with TRBD1. Germline CDR1 reads SGHRS; CDR2 reads YFSETQ. J was trimmed by 2 bases and V by 7 bases; bases with no gene match: 7. The CDR3 length is 14 residues. The CDR3 protein is CASQPGQDTDTQYF. The CDR3 coding sequence is TGCGCCAGCCAACCAGGACAGGACACAGATACGCAGTATTTT.

V usage is TRBV7-9 and J usage is TRBJ2-3; D might be TRBD1 (6 bases). This CDR3 region has 17 residues. V lost 10 bases, J lost 0 bases, and 23 bases lay in between. Germline V lookup: CDR1 SEHNR, CDR2 FQNEAQ (reference sequence). The CDR3 sequence is CATPPPSGATSTDTQYF. The CDR3 nucleotides read TGTGCCACCCCACCCCCCTCAGGGGCTACTAGCACAGATACGCAGTATTTT.

The V gene is TRBV27, the J gene TRBJ2-7, with 11 bases fitting TRBD1. The CDR3 has 15 residues. Losses at the gene ends were 9 bases for V and 0 bases for J; bases not matched to a gene: 7. Germline CDR1 is MNHEY and CDR2 is SMNVEV (reference sequence). For the CDR3, the DNA is TGTGCCAGTTCTGCCGGACAGGGGGCCTCCTACGAGCAGTACTTC. Amino acid sequence: CASSAGQGASYEQYF.

This clonotype occurred a few times. This chain uses TRBV15 with TRBJ2-5; D is uncertain. V gave up 0 bases and J gave up 5 bases, with 4 bases separating them. The germline V gene has CDR1 LNHNV and CDR2 YYDKDF (reference sequence). The CDR3 is 12 residues long. As DNA, the CDR3 is TGTGCCACCAGCAGAGATTGGGAGACCCAGTACTTC. Translated, it gives CATSRDWETQYF.

The J gene is TRBJ1-1, the V gene TRBV7-3; D is uncertain. Between the trimmed V and J ends, which lost 0 bases and 1 base, there was a span of 27 bases. There are 21 residues in the CDR3. Germline loops: CDR1 SGHTA, CDR2 FQGTGA. DNA for the CDR3: TGTGCCAGCAGCTTAACCCTCTCGTCGGCGGAGAGAGGCTTGAAGAACACTGAAGCTTTCTTT. Translation: CASSLTLSSAERGLKNTEAFF.

This clonotype has a handful of counts. The chain employs TRBV18 and TRBJ2-7, with 12 bases that match TRBD1. The CDR3 runs 14 residues. Trimming cost V 3 bases and J 5 bases; bases outside gene matches: 2. Germline V gene sequence: CDR1 KGHSH, CDR2 LQKENI. CDR3: CASSPGQGAHEQYF. In nucleotides, the CDR3 is TGTGCCAGCTCACCGGGACAGGGGGCTCACGAGCAGTACTTC.

The chain couples TRBV6-2 or TRBV6-3 to TRBJ2-3; 11 nucleotides agree with TRBD2. Per the germline V gene, CDR1 is MNHEY and CDR2 is SVGEGT. The CDR3 runs 19 residues. V shed 8 bases and J 2 bases; nucleotides not matched to a gene: 18. CDR3 region: CASPRGGLADPGDTDTQYF. In DNA form, the CDR3 reads TGTGCCAGCCCCAGGGGGGGACTAGCGGACCCCGGGGACACAGATACGCAGTATTTT.

This chain connects TRBV7-9 to TRBJ2-1; possibly TRBD2 for D (5 bases). V lost 2 bases and J lost 7, with 12 bases in between. There are 14 residues in the CDR3. Germline-derived CDR1 and CDR2 are SEHNR and FQNEAQ (reference sequence). The CDR3 region has the DNA TGTGCCAGCAGCTTATCGGGATTGGTAAATGAGCAGTTCTTC. Protein: CASSLSGLVNEQFF. The entire variable domain, with the rest obtained from reference TRBV7-9 and TRBJ2-1, is as follows: DTGVSQNPRHKITKRGQNVTFRCDPISEHNRLYWYRQTLGQGPEFLTYFQNEAQLEKSRLLSDRFSAERPKGSFSTLEIQRTEQGDSAMYLCASSLSGLVNEQFFGPGTRLTVL.

This chain connects TRBV7-2 to TRBJ1-1; 7 bases match TRBD1. The V and J ends lost 5 bases and 5 bases, in that order; junction bases with no gene match: 14. CDR3 size: 16 residues. CDR1 SGHTA and CDR2 FQGNSA come from the germline V gene. The CDR3 nucleotides read TGTGCCAGCAGCCCCATGACAGGGCCGATCGGTACTGAAGCTTTCTTT. Translated, it gives CASSPMTGPIGTEAFF.

This clonotype came up a few times. This chain uses TRBV12-3 or TRBV12-4 with TRBJ2-1, with 7 bases aligning to TRBD2. V was clipped by 9 bases and J by 6 bases; unmatched bases: 11. The CDR3 spans 14 residues. This chain's CDR3 is CARALQGLPNEQFF. CDR3 DNA sequence: TGTGCCAGAGCTTTGCAGGGACTACCCAATGAGCAGTTCTTC.

The sample holds one count of this clonotype. V is TRBV3-1 and J is TRBJ2-7, with 8 positions matching TRBD1. The CDR3 runs 15 residues. Germline trimming cut 2 bases from V and 4 bases from J; bases unmatched to any gene: 7. Germline V CDR1 and CDR2: LGHDT, YNNKEL (reference sequence). CDR3 sequence reads: CASSQLWTGPYEQYF. CDR3 nucleotide sequence: TGTGCCAGCAGCCAATTGTGGACAGGGCCGTACGAGCAGTACTTC.

Only a few counts were recorded for this clonotype. The rearrangement joins TRBV29-1 to TRBJ1-2; no definite D call. From germline, CDR1 is SQVTM and CDR2 ANQGSEA. Trimming stripped 2 bases from V and 2 bases from J, with 9 bases between. CDR3 length: 13 amino acids. CDR3 sequence: CSVERAYNYGYTF. The DNA of the CDR3 is TGCAGCGTTGAAAGAGCCTACAACTATGGCTACACCTTC.